This T cell receptor (beta chain) was sequenced for a study of long-term antiretroviral therapy in people with HIV. Researchers report immunoSEQ v3.0 was run at survey level. Sequencing was designed to cover roughly 35,000-50,000 T-cell genomes in each sample. Assay: immunoSEQ multiplex PCR; the TCRdb copy retains only in-frame clones and omits some. The table lists 35,000 to 55,000 clones, 90% to 95% of them singletons. Findings of the study overall: Blood draws took place between about 2004 and 2018 and possibly involved older ART regimens. Once patients were on ART, diversity went higher but still fell short of transplant donor controls.

The content of samples before DNA extraction was about 0.9-11 million cryopreserved PBMC. V dropped 4 bases and J dropped 3 bases, with 7 bases sitting between them. Looked up from germline, CDR1 is SGHDT and CDR2 is YYEEEE. The CDR3 extends over 12 amino acids. As to this clone: The antigen is undetermined.

This TCR was recovered from a woman aged 50 to 60 with HIV. The chain carries TRBV5-6 and TRBJ1-1; maybe TRBD1 (6 bases). The starting material was unsorted PBMCs, obtained 3.7 years after starting antiretroviral therapy. The CDR3: CASSGQHTEAFF. Here the CDR3 DNA reads TGTGCCAGCAGCGGACAGCACACTGAAGCTTTCTTT.